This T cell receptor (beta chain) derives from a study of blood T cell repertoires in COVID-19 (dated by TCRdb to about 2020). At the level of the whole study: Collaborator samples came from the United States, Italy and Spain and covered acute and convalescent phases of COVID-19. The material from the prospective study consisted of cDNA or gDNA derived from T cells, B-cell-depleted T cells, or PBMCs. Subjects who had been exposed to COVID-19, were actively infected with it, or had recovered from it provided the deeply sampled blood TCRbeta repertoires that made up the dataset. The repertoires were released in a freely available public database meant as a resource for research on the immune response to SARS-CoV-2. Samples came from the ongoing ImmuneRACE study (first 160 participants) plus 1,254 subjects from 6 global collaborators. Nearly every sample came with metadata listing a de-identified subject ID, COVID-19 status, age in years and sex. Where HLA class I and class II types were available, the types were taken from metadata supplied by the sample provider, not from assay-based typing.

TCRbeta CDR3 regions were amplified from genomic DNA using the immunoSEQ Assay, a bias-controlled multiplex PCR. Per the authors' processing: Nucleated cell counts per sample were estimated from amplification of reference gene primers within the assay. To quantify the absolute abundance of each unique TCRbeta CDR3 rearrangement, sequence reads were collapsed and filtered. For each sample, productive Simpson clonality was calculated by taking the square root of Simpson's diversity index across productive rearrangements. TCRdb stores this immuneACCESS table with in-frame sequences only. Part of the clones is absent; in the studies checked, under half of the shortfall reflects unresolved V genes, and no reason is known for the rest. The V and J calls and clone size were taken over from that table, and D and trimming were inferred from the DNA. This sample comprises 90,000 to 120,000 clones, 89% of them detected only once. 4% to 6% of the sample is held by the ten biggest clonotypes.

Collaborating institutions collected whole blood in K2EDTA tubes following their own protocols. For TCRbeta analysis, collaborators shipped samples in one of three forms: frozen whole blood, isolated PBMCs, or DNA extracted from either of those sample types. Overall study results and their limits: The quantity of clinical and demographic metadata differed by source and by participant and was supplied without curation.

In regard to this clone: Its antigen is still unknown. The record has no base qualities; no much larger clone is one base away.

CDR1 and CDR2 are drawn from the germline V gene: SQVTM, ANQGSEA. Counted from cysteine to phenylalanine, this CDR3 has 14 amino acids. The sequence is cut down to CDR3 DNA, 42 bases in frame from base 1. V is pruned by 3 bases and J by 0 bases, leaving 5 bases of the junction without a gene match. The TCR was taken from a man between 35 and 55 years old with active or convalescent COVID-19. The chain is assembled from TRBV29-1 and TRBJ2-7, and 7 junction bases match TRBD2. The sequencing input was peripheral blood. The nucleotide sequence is TGCAGCGTTGACAGCGGGGTAAACTCCTACGAGCAGTACTTC. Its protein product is CSVDSGVNSYEQYF.